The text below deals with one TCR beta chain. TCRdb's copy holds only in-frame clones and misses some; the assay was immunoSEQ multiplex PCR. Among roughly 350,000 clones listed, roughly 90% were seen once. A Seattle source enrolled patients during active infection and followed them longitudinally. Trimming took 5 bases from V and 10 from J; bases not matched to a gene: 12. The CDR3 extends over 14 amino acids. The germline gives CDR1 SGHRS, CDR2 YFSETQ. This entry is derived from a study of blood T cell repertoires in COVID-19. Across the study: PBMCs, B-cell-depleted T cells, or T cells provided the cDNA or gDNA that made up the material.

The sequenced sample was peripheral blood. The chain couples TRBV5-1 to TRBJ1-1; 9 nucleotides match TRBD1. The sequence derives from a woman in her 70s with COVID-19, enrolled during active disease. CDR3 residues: CASSLGTGMGAAFF. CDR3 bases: TGCGCCAGCAGTCTTGGGACAGGGATGGGTGCAGCTTTCTTT.